What follows describes a single TCR beta chain. The CDR3 runs 15 residues. The germline V and J ends were trimmed by 0 bases and 2 bases, with 10 bases remaining between them. From germline, CDR1 is SGHNT and CDR2 YYREEE (reference sequence). Genomic DNA (from each subset) was split evenly across several immunoSEQ plates. Profiling relied on immunoSEQ multiplex PCR, and the TCRdb table lists in-frame clones only, not all of them. The sample lists 1.6 million or so clones; 96% were seen once. This entry is derived from a study of shared clonotypes between healthy human individuals. Sequencing was carried out using naive CD4+ T cells sorted from blood. Subset denoted: CD45RA+ positively selected. This TCR came from a man aged 25 to 40 in good health. V and J are TRBV5-4 and TRBJ2-3; possibly TRBD2 for D (6 bases). In nucleotides, the CDR3 is TGTGCCAGCAGCTTGGACCGGAGGGACACAGATACGCAGTATTTT. Amino acid sequence: CASSLDRRDTDTQYF. The complete variable domain, with remaining parts taken from reference TRBV5-4 and TRBJ2-3, reads ETGVTQSPTHLIKTRGQQVTLRCSSQSGHNTVSWYQQALGQGPQFIFQYYREEENGRGNFPPRFSGLQFPNYSSELNVNALELDDSALYLCASSLDRRDTDTQYFGPGTRLTVL.